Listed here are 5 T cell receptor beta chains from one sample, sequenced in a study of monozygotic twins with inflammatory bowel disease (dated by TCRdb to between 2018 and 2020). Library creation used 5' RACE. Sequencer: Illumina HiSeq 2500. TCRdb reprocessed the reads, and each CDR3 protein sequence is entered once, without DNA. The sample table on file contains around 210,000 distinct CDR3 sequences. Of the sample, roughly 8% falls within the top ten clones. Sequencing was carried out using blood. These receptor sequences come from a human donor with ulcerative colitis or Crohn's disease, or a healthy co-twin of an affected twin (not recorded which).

The CDR3: CASSRRSEGADTQYF. This chain connects TRBV6-2 or TRBV6-3 to TRBJ2-3. The germline V gene has CDR1 MNHEY and CDR2 SVGEGT. The CDR3 length is 15 residues.

CDR3 protein: CASSLDAGGAANQPQHF. The chain combines TRBV11-2 with TRBJ1-5; TCRdb indicates TRBD1, and absent DNA this call remains unverified. The CDR3 loop spans 17 amino acids. CDR1 and CDR2 from the germline V gene are SGHAT and FQNNGV.

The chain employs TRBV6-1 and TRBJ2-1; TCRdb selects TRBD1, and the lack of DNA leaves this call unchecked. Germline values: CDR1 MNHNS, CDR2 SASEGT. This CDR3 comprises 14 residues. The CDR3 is CASSPDRLSNEQFF.

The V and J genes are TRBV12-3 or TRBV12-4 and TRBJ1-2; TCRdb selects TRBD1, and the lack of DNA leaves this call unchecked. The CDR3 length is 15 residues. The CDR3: CASSDLDRDNYGYTF.

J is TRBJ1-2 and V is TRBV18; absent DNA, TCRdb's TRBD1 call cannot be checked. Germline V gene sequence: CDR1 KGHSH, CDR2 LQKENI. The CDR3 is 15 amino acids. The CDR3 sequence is CASSLNRDFDYGYTF.